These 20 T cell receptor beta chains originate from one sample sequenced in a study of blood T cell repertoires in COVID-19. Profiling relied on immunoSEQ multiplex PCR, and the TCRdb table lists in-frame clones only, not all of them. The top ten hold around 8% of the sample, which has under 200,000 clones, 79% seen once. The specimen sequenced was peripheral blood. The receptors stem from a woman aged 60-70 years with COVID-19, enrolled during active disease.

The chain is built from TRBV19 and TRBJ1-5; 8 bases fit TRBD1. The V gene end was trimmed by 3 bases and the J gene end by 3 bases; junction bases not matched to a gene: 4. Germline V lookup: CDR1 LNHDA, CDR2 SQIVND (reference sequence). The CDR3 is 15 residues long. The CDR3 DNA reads TGTGCCAGTAGTATCCGACAGGGGACCAATCAGCCCCAGCATTTT. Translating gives CASSIRQGTNQPQHF. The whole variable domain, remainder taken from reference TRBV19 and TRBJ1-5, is DGGITQSPKYLFRKEGQNVTLSCEQNLNHDAMYWYRQDPGQGLRLIYYSQIVNDFQKGDIAEGYSVSREKKESFPLTVTSAQKNPTAFYLCASSIRQGTNQPQHFGDGTRLSIL.

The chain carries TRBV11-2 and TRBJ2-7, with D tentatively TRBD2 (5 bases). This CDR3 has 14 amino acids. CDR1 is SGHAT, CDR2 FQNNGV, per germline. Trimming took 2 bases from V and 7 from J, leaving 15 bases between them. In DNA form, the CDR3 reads TGTGCCAGCAGCTTAAGGCCCCTAACGGGGGAGCAGTACTTC. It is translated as CASSLRPLTGEQYF.

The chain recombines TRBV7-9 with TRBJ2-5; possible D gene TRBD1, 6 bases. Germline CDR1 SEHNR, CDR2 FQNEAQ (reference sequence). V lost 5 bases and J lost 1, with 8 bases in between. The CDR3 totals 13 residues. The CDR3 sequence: CASSRGSQETQYF. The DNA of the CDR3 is TGTGCCAGCAGCAGGGGGAGCCAAGAGACCCAGTACTTC.

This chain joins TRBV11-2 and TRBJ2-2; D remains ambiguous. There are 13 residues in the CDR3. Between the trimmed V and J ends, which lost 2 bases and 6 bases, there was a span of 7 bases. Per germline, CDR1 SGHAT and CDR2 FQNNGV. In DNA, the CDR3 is TGTGCCAGCAGCTTACGGGTTGCCGGGGAGCTGTTTTTT. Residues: CASSLRVAGELFF.

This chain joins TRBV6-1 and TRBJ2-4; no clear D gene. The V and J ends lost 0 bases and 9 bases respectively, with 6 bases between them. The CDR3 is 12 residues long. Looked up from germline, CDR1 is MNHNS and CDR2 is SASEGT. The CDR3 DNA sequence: TGTGCCAGCAGTGAAGCCTCTAGCATTCAGTACTTC. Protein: CASSEASSIQYF.

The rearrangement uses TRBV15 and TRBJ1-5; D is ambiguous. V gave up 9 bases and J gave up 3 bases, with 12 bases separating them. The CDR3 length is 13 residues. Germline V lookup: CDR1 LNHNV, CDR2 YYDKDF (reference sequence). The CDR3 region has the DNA TGTGCCACGTCTGAGGGATTCAATCAGCCCCAGCATTTT. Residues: CATSEGFNQPQHF.

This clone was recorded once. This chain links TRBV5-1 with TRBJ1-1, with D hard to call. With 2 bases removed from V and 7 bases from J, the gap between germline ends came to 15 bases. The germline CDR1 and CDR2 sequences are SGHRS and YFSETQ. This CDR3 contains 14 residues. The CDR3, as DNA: TGCGCCAGCAGCTTAGAAAAGTCAGTTTATGAAGCTTTCTTT. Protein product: CASSLEKSVYEAFF.

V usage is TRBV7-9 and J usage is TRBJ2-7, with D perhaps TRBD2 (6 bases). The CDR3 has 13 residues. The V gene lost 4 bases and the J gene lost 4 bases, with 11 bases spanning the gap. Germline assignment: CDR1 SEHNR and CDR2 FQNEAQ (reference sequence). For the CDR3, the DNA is TGTGCCAGCAGCTCTTCAGGAGGGTACGAGCAGTACGTC. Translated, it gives CASSSSGGYEQYV.

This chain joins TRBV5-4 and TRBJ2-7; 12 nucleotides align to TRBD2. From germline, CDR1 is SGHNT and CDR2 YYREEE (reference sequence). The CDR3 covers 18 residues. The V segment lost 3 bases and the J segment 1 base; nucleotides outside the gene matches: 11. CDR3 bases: TGTGCCAGCAGCTCAACTAGCGGGAGGCTTCCAGGGTCCTACGAGCAGTACTTC. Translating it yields CASSSTSGRLPGSYEQYF.

Written as DNA, the CDR3 is TGTGCCAGCGGACTCTACGAGCAGTACTTC. Residues: CASGLYEQYF. The chain is built from TRBV27 and TRBJ2-7; D possibly corresponds to TRBD2 (5 bases). The V gene's germline CDR1 is MNHEY and CDR2 SMNVEV (reference sequence). The CDR3 runs 10 residues. V was trimmed by 8 bases and J by 3 bases, leaving 5 bases between them.

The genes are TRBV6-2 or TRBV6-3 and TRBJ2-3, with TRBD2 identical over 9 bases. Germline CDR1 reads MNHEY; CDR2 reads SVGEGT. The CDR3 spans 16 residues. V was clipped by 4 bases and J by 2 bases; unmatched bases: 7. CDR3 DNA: TGTGCCAGCAGTTCCCGACTAGCGGCGATCACAGATACGCAGTATTTT. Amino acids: CASSSRLAAITDTQYF.

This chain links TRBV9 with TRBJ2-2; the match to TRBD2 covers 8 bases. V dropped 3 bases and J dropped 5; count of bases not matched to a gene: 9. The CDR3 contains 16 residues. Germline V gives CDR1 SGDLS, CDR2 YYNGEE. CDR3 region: CASSAPGLGVTGELFF. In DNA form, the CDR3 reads TGTGCCAGCAGCGCCCCGGGACTAGGCGTTACCGGGGAGCTGTTTTTT.

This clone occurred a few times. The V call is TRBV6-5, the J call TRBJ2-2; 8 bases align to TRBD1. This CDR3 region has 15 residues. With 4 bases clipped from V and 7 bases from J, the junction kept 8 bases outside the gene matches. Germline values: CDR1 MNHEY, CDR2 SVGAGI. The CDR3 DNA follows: TGTGCCAGCAGTTTCCAGGGGGCGCCTGACGGGGAGCTGTTTTTT. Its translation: CASSFQGAPDGELFF.

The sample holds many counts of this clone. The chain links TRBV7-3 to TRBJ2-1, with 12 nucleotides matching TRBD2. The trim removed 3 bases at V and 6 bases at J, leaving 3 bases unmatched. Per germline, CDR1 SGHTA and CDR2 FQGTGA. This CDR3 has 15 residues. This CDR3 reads CASSLTSGSINEQFF. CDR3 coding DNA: TGTGCCAGCAGCTTGACTAGCGGGAGCATCAATGAGCAGTTCTTC.

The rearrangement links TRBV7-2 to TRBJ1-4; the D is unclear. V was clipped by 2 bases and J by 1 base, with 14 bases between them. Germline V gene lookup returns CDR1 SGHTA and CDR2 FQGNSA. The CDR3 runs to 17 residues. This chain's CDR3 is CASSLSLADITNEKLFF. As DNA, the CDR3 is TGTGCCAGCAGCTTATCTTTGGCAGATATAACTAATGAAAAACTGTTTTTT.

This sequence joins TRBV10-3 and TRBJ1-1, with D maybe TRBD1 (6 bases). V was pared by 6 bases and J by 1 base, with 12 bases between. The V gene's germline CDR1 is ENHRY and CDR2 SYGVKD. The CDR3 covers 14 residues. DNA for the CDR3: TGTGCCATCAGATCGGGACATGCGAACACTGAAGCTTTCTTT. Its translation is CAIRSGHANTEAFF.

CDR3 DNA: TGTGCCAGCAGCAAAGTCGAGGGACAGGGTTTTTTAGCTCAAGAGACCCAGTACTTC. Translated: CASSKVEGQGFLAQETQYF. The chain combines TRBV21-1 with TRBJ2-5; TRBD1, the table's D call, lacks a check against the DNA. TRBV21-1 is recorded as a pseudogene. CDR3 length: 19 residues.

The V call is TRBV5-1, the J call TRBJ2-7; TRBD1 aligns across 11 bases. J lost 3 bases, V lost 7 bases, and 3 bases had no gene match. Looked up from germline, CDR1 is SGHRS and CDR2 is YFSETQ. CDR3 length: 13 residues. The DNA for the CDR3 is TGCGCCAGCGGACAGGGGGCGATCTACGAGCAGTACTTC. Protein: CASGQGAIYEQYF.

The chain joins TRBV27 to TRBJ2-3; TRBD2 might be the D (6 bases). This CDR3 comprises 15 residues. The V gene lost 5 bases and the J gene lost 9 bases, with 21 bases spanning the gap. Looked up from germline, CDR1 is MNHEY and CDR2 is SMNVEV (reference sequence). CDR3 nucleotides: TGTGCCAGCAGTGTCTTTACGCGGGATGGCGGGACGCAGTATTTT. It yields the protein CASSVFTRDGGTQYF.

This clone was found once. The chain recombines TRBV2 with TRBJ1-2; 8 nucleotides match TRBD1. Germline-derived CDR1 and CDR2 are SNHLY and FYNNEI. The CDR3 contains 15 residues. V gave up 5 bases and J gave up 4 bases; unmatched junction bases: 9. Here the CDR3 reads CASSLTGGVSYGYTF. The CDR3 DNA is TGTGCCAGCAGTTTAACAGGGGGAGTAAGCTATGGCTACACCTTC.